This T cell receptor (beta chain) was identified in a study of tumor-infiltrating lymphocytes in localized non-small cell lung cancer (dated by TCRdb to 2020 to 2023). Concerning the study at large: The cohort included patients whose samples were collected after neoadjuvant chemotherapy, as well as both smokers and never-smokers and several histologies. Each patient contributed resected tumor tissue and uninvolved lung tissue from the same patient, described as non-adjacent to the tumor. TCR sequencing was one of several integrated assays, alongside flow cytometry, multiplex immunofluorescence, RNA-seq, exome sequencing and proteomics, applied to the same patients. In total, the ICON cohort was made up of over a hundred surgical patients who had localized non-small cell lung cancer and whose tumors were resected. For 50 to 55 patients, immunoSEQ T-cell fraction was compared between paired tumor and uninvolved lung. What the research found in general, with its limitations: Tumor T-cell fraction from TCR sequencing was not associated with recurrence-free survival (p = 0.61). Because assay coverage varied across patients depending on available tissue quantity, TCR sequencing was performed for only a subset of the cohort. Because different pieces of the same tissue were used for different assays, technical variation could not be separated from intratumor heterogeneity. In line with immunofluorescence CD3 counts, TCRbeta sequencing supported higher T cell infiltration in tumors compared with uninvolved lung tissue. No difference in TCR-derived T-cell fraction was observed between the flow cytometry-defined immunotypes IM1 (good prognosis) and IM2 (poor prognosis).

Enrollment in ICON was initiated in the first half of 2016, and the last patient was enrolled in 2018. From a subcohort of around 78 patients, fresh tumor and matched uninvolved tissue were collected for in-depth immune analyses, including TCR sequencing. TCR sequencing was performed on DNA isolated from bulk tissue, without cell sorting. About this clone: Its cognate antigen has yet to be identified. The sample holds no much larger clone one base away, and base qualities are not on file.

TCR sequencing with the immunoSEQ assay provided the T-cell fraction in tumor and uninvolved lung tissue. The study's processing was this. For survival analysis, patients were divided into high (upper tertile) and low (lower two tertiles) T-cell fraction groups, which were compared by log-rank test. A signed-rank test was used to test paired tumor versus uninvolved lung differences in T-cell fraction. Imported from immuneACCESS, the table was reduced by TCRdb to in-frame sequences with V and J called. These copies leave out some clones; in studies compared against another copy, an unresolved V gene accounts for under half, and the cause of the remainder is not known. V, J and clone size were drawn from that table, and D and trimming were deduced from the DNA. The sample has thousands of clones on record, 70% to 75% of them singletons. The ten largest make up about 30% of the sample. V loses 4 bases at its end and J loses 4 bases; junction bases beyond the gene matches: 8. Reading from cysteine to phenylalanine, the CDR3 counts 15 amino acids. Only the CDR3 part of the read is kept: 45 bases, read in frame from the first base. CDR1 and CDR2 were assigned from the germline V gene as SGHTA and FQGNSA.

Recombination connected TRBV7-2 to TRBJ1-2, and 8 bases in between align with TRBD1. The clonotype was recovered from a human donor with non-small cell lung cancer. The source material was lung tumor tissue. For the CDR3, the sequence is CASSSRTGYTYGYTF. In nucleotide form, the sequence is TGTGCCAGCAGCTCCAGGACAGGGTACACCTATGGCTACACCTTC.